The clone carrying this T cell receptor beta chain was observed at least ten times. Its antigen is unknown. The record originates from a study of T cells in Graves' hyperthyroidism and ophthalmopathy. Study-wide results and limits: Also found in blood were most expanded thyroid clonotypes above 0.001.

Over 18 months, lack of ophthalmopathy progression marked Graves' hyperthyroidism as stable. Investigators excluded patients with uncontrolled infection, other autoimmune disease, pregnancy or lactation. The TCR beta CDR3 regions underwent amplification using RNA transcripts as the source. A first-round RT-PCR of the TCR CDR3 used the HTBI primer set. TCRdb re-called the multiplex PCR reads with MiXCR, one entry per CDR3 protein. Found here are around 580,000 distinct CDR3 sequences, over 15% of them singletons; the top ten hold 18%. V lost 7 bases, J lost 14 bases, and 7 bases stayed unmatched. The CDR3 spans 12 residues.

The sample was blood. The receptor was derived from a woman aged 18 to 35 with Graves' hyperthyroidism. This sequence joins TRBV12-3 or TRBV12-4 and TRBJ1-6; 8 bases are shared with TRBD1. The CDR3 nucleotides are TGTGCCAGCACACGGACAGGGTTCGCCCTCCACTTT. As protein: CASTRTGFALHF.